A selection of T cell receptor beta chains follows, all from one sample in a study of cytomegalovirus exposure and HLA in healthy donors. The data were produced by immunoSEQ multiplex PCR, yet TCRdb's version contains in-frame clones alone and is incomplete. In the table there are 200,000 or so clones, around 78% of which are singletons. The sequenced sample was PBMCs. Source of these receptors: a woman aged 18-29 years in good health and CMV-seronegative. Each CDR3 is given with its conserved first and last residue. D genes are given only for firm matches. Some rows have no size entry. The others give once, few or many, or a class for an expanded clone.

v_call: TRBV10-3
d_call: .
clone_size: .
j_call: TRBJ2-1
cdr3_aa: CAISDWDFNEQFF
cdr3_nt: TGTGCCATCAGTGACTGGGATTTCAATGAGCAGTTCTTC

v_call: TRBV7-9
d_call: TRBD1
clone_size: .
j_call: TRBJ2-3
cdr3_aa: CASSYPTGAEGTDTQYF
cdr3_nt: TGTGCCAGCAGCTACCCGACAGGGGCAGAGGGTACAGATACGCAGTATTTT

v_call: TRBV5-1
d_call: TRBD2
clone_size: .
j_call: TRBJ2-7
cdr3_aa: CASSLDSSGPYEQYF
cdr3_nt: TGCGCCAGCAGCTTGGATTCTAGCGGCCCTTACGAGCAGTACTTC

v_call: TRBV2
d_call: .
clone_size: .
j_call: TRBJ2-1
cdr3_aa: CASSRSGIHEQFF
cdr3_nt: TGTGCCAGCAGCCGATCAGGGATACATGAGCAGTTCTTC

v_call: TRBV30
d_call: .
clone_size: .
j_call: TRBJ2-7
cdr3_aa: CAGASQRLYEQYF
cdr3_nt: TGTGCCGGCGCCTCGCAGCGACTCTACGAGCAGTACTTC

v_call: TRBV6-1
d_call: TRBD1
clone_size: .
j_call: TRBJ1-2
cdr3_aa: CASSEGRGTGKLINYGYTF
cdr3_nt: TGTGCCAGCAGTGAGGGGAGGGGGACAGGAAAACTTATAAACTATGGCTACACCTTC

v_call: TRBV11-2
d_call: TRBD1
clone_size: .
j_call: TRBJ2-5
cdr3_aa: CASRPRQGTPQETQYF
cdr3_nt: TGTGCCAGCAGACCTCGACAGGGGACCCCTCAAGAGACCCAGTACTTC

v_call: TRBV27
d_call: .
clone_size: .
j_call: TRBJ2-7
cdr3_aa: CASSPGVAGYEQYF
cdr3_nt: TGTGCCAGCAGCCCCGGGGTAGCCGGTTACGAGCAGTACTTC

v_call: TRBV4-1
d_call: TRBD1
clone_size: once
j_call: TRBJ1-1
cdr3_aa: CASSRGQLNTEAFF
cdr3_nt: TGCGCCAGCAGCCGGGGACAGTTGAACACTGAAGCTTTCTTT

v_call: TRBV14
d_call: TRBD2
clone_size: .
j_call: TRBJ2-3
cdr3_aa: CASRREGQADTQYF
cdr3_nt: TGTGCCAGTCGTCGGGAGGGCCAAGCAGATACGCAGTATTTT

v_call: TRBV4-1
d_call: .
clone_size: .
j_call: TRBJ1-2
cdr3_aa: CASSQAGPRFYGYTF
cdr3_nt: TGCGCCAGCAGCCAAGCGGGACCGCGATTCTATGGCTACACCTTC

v_call: TRBV14
d_call: .
clone_size: .
j_call: TRBJ2-3
cdr3_aa: CARKHSTDTQYF
cdr3_nt: TGTGCCAGAAAACATAGCACAGATACGCAGTATTTT

v_call: TRBV11-2
d_call: .
clone_size: .
j_call: TRBJ2-1
cdr3_aa: CASSLDRSTYNEQFF
cdr3_nt: TGTGCCAGCAGCCTCGACCGGTCGACTTACAATGAGCAGTTCTTC

v_call: TRBV9
d_call: .
clone_size: once
j_call: TRBJ1-1
cdr3_aa: CASSPRDTMNTEAFF
cdr3_nt: TGTGCCAGCAGCCCACGGGACACGATGAACACTGAAGCTTTCTTT

v_call: TRBV4-2
d_call: .
clone_size: .
j_call: TRBJ2-3
cdr3_aa: CASSQGMSGDTQYF
cdr3_nt: TGTGCCAGCAGCCAAGGAATGTCGGGAGATACGCAGTATTTT

v_call: TRBV2
d_call: .
clone_size: .
j_call: TRBJ1-5
cdr3_aa: CASSVQGTPRGQPQHF
cdr3_nt: TGTGCCAGCAGTGTTCAGGGGACCCCAAGGGGTCAGCCCCAGCATTTT

v_call: TRBV30
d_call: TRBD1
clone_size: .
j_call: TRBJ1-3
cdr3_aa: CAWRETGTGNTIYF
cdr3_nt: TGTGCCTGGAGAGAGACAGGGACTGGAAACACCATATATTTT

v_call: TRBV5-1
d_call: .
clone_size: .
j_call: TRBJ2-1
cdr3_aa: CASSFQGGYNEQFF
cdr3_nt: TGCGCCAGCAGCTTCCAGGGGGGCTACAATGAGCAGTTCTTC

v_call: TRBV5-1
d_call: .
clone_size: .
j_call: TRBJ2-1
cdr3_aa: CASSLDHTSSYNEQFF
cdr3_nt: TGCGCCAGCAGCTTGGATCATACTAGCTCCTACAATGAGCAGTTCTTC

v_call: TRBV7-2
d_call: .
clone_size: .
j_call: TRBJ1-1
cdr3_aa: CASRRNTEAFF
cdr3_nt: TGTGCCAGCAGGAGGAACACTGAAGCTTTCTTT

v_call: TRBV6-4
d_call: .
clone_size: .
j_call: TRBJ1-5
cdr3_aa: CASSGSISGPQHF
cdr3_nt: TGTGCCAGCAGTGGCTCCATTTCCGGTCCCCAGCATTTT

v_call: TRBV7-2
d_call: .
clone_size: .
j_call: TRBJ2-4
cdr3_aa: CASSLLVGAKNIQYF
cdr3_nt: TGTGCCAGCAGCCTCCTAGTTGGTGCCAAAAACATTCAGTACTTC

v_call: TRBV4-1
d_call: .
clone_size: .
j_call: TRBJ1-2
cdr3_aa: CASSQVVALNYGYTF
cdr3_nt: TGCGCCAGCAGCCAAGTGGTGGCTTTAAACTATGGCTACACCTTC

v_call: TRBV9
d_call: TRBD2
clone_size: .
j_call: TRBJ2-3
cdr3_aa: CASSPTGGGSGDTQYF
cdr3_nt: TGTGCCAGCAGCCCCACCGGGGGGGGCTCGGGGGATACGCAGTATTTT

v_call: TRBV5-6
d_call: .
clone_size: .
j_call: TRBJ2-1
cdr3_aa: CASSLSAYNEQFF
cdr3_nt: TGTGCCAGCAGCTTGTCTGCCTACAATGAGCAGTTCTTC

v_call: TRBV28
d_call: TRBD1
clone_size: .
j_call: TRBJ1-3
cdr3_aa: CASSLWQGALVNTIYF
cdr3_nt: TGTGCCAGCAGTTTATGGCAGGGGGCGCTTGTAAACACCATATATTTT

v_call: TRBV7-9
d_call: TRBD1
clone_size: once
j_call: TRBJ2-2
cdr3_aa: CASTNRGSGNTGELFF
cdr3_nt: TGTGCCAGCACCAACAGGGGGTCCGGGAACACCGGGGAGCTGTTTTTT

v_call: TRBV5-1
d_call: .
clone_size: .
j_call: TRBJ1-1
cdr3_aa: CASSLGGRLNTEAFF
cdr3_nt: TGCGCCAGCAGCTTAGGGGGGAGGCTAAACACTGAAGCTTTCTTT

v_call: TRBV7-2
d_call: TRBD1
clone_size: .
j_call: TRBJ1-2
cdr3_aa: CASSGLQGRDYGYTF
cdr3_nt: TGTGCCAGCAGCGGTTTACAGGGGCGCGACTATGGCTACACCTTC

v_call: TRBV4-1
d_call: .
clone_size: .
j_call: TRBJ2-7
cdr3_aa: CASSRGQTYEQYF
cdr3_nt: TGCGCCAGCAGCCGTGGACAGACCTACGAGCAGTACTTC

v_call: TRBV6-1
d_call: .
clone_size: .
j_call: TRBJ1-1
cdr3_aa: CASSEGTGMTEAFF
cdr3_nt: TGTGCCAGCAGTGAGGGGACTGGAATGACTGAAGCTTTCTTT

v_call: TRBV20-1
d_call: .
clone_size: .
j_call: TRBJ2-7
cdr3_aa: CSASPDYEQYF
cdr3_nt: TGCAGTGCTAGTCCGGACTACGAGCAGTACTTC

v_call: TRBV6-5
d_call: .
clone_size: .
j_call: TRBJ2-2
cdr3_aa: CASSYQASLTGELFF
cdr3_nt: TGTGCCAGCAGTTACCAAGCGAGCCTCACCGGGGAGCTGTTTTTT

v_call: TRBV28
d_call: TRBD1
clone_size: .
j_call: TRBJ1-5
cdr3_aa: CAIETGGRNQPQHF
cdr3_nt: TGTGCCATCGAGACAGGGGGCCGCAATCAGCCCCAGCATTTT

v_call: TRBV19
d_call: .
clone_size: few
j_call: TRBJ1-5
cdr3_aa: CASSPHILDGPVEQPQHF
cdr3_nt: TGTGCCAGTAGTCCTCACATCCTCGACGGACCGGTAGAGCAGCCCCAGCATTTT

v_call: TRBV10-1
d_call: TRBD2
clone_size: once
j_call: TRBJ2-1
cdr3_aa: CASSPSPREAGVPSSYNEQFF
cdr3_nt: TGCGCCAGCAGTCCCAGTCCCCGTGAAGCGGGGGTCCCGAGCTCCTACAATGAGCAGTTCTTC

v_call: TRBV6-5
d_call: .
clone_size: many
j_call: TRBJ1-2
cdr3_aa: CASTKRGSVYGYTF
cdr3_nt: TGTGCCAGCACTAAACGGGGATCGGTCTATGGCTACACCTTC

v_call: TRBV10-1
d_call: .
clone_size: .
j_call: TRBJ2-2
cdr3_aa: CASSDRPATGELFF
cdr3_nt: TGCGCCAGCAGTGATCGCCCAGCTACCGGGGAGCTGTTTTTT

v_call: TRBV5-1
d_call: TRBD2
clone_size: .
j_call: TRBJ2-1
cdr3_aa: CASSLARLAGTGEQFF
cdr3_nt: TGCGCCAGCAGCTTGGCCAGACTAGCGGGCACCGGGGAGCAGTTCTTC

v_call: TRBV5-1
d_call: .
clone_size: .
j_call: TRBJ2-3
cdr3_aa: CASSLDSSTDTQYF
cdr3_nt: TGCGCCAGCAGCCTGGACAGTAGCACAGATACGCAGTATTTT

v_call: TRBV27
d_call: .
clone_size: .
j_call: TRBJ2-7
cdr3_aa: CASSPGTATYEQYF
cdr3_nt: TGTGCCAGCAGTCCTGGGACCGCAACCTACGAGCAGTACTTC

v_call: TRBV6-5
d_call: .
clone_size: .
j_call: TRBJ1-4
cdr3_aa: CASSYHTGTTNEKLFF
cdr3_nt: TGTGCCAGCAGTTACCATACAGGGACAACTAATGAAAAACTGTTTTTT

v_call: TRBV4-1
d_call: TRBD1
clone_size: .
j_call: TRBJ2-1
cdr3_aa: CASTTGGGFNEQFF
cdr3_nt: TGCGCCAGCACCACAGGGGGCGGTTTTAATGAGCAGTTCTTC

v_call: TRBV9
d_call: .
clone_size: .
j_call: TRBJ2-3
cdr3_aa: CASSPEGSTDTQYF
cdr3_nt: TGTGCCAGCAGCCCAGAGGGTAGCACAGATACGCAGTATTTT

v_call: TRBV4-1
d_call: TRBD2
clone_size: few
j_call: TRBJ2-3
cdr3_aa: CASSPLALRSGRSDTQYF
cdr3_nt: TGCGCCAGCAGCCCCTTGGCCTTACGGAGCGGGAGATCAGATACGCAGTATTTT

v_call: TRBV4-2
d_call: TRBD1
clone_size: .
j_call: TRBJ1-4
cdr3_aa: CASSQDGGGTGKEKLFF
cdr3_nt: TGTGCCAGCAGCCAAGATGGAGGGGGGACAGGGAAGGAAAAACTGTTTTTT

v_call: TRBV6-6
d_call: .
clone_size: .
j_call: TRBJ1-1
cdr3_aa: CATTRLLNTEAFF
cdr3_nt: TGTGCCACCACACGACTGTTGAACACTGAAGCTTTCTTT

v_call: TRBV29-1
d_call: TRBD1
clone_size: .
j_call: TRBJ1-1
cdr3_aa: CSVEDRQGITEAFF
cdr3_nt: TGCAGCGTTGAAGATCGACAGGGCATCACTGAAGCTTTCTTT

v_call: TRBV28
d_call: .
clone_size: .
j_call: TRBJ2-2
cdr3_aa: CASTSFTGELFF
cdr3_nt: TGTGCCAGCACCTCGTTCACCGGGGAGCTGTTTTTT

v_call: TRBV1
d_call: .
clone_size: .
j_call: TRBJ2-4
cdr3_aa: CTSSQREGPPVKNIQYF
cdr3_nt: TGCACCAGCAGCCAGCGGGAGGGCCCACCGGTCAAAAACATTCAGTACTTC

v_call: TRBV7-5
d_call: .
clone_size: .
j_call: TRBJ2-7
cdr3_aa: CVRSLYLDAATYEQYF
cdr3_nt: TGTGTCAGAAGCTTATACTTGGACGCGGCTACCTACGAGCAGTACTTC

v_call: TRBV7-3
d_call: .
clone_size: .
j_call: TRBJ1-5
cdr3_aa: CASSLTGGRNQPQHF
cdr3_nt: TGTGCCAGCAGCTTAACAGGGGGACGCAATCAGCCCCAGCATTTT

v_call: TRBV5-1
d_call: TRBD2
clone_size: .
j_call: TRBJ2-3
cdr3_aa: CASRLGLVSSDTQYF
cdr3_nt: TGCGCCAGTCGTCTCGGACTAGTTTCTTCAGATACGCAGTATTTT

v_call: TRBV18
d_call: TRBD1
clone_size: .
j_call: TRBJ1-2
cdr3_aa: CASSHQNRGRGYTF
cdr3_nt: TGTGCCAGCTCACACCAGAACAGGGGTCGAGGCTACACCTTC

v_call: TRBV27
d_call: .
clone_size: .
j_call: TRBJ1-4
cdr3_aa: CASSLMRGIDEKLFF
cdr3_nt: TGTGCCAGCAGTTTAATGAGGGGGATTGATGAAAAACTGTTTTTT

v_call: TRBV7-8
d_call: .
clone_size: .
j_call: TRBJ2-7
cdr3_aa: CASSLTEGVYEQYF
cdr3_nt: TGTGCCAGCAGCCTTACGGAGGGCGTCTACGAGCAGTACTTC

v_call: TRBV27
d_call: TRBD2
clone_size: .
j_call: TRBJ2-1
cdr3_aa: CASSPRTSGFTYNEQFF
cdr3_nt: TGTGCCAGCAGTCCGCGAACTAGCGGGTTCACCTACAATGAGCAGTTCTTC

v_call: TRBV27
d_call: TRBD2
clone_size: .
j_call: TRBJ2-2
cdr3_aa: CASSLTSGGALGELFF
cdr3_nt: TGTGCCAGCAGTTTGACTAGCGGGGGGGCCCTCGGGGAGCTGTTTTTT

v_call: TRBV19
d_call: .
clone_size: .
j_call: TRBJ2-1
cdr3_aa: CASSILGLDNEQFF
cdr3_nt: TGTGCCAGTAGTATACTGGGCCTCGACAATGAGCAGTTCTTC